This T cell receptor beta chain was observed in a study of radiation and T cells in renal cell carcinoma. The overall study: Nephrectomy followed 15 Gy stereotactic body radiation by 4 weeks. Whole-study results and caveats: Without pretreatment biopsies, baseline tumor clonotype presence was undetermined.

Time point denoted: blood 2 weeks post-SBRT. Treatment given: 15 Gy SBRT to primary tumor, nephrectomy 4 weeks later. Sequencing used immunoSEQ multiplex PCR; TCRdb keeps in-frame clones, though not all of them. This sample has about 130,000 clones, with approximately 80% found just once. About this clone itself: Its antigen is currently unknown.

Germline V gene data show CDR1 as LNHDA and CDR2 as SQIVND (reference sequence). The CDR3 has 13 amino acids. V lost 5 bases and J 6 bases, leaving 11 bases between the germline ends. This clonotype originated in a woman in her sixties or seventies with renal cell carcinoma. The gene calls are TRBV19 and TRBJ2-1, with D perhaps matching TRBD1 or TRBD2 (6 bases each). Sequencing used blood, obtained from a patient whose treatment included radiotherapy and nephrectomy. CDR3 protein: CASSAGGPNEQFF. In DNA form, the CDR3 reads TGTGCCAGTAGTGCTGGGGGGCCCAATGAGCAGTTCTTC.